Listed below are T cell receptor beta chains from one sample, sequenced in a study of shared clonotypes between healthy human individuals. TCRdb's copy holds only in-frame clones and misses some; the assay was immunoSEQ multiplex PCR. The sample has about 2.1 million clones; about 93% are singletons. Specimen: naive CD8+ T cells from PBMCs. The receptors come from a man between 18 and 29 years old in good health. Some clones in this sample may be carry-over from other donors' samples. The CDR3 runs from the conserved cysteine through the conserved F or W. D genes are given only for firm matches. Clone size is not always given. Where it is, it says once, few, many or a class for expanded clones.

>TRBV9|-|TRBJ1-6|-
TGTGCCAGCAGCGTAGACGGTAATTCACCCCTCCACTTT
CASSVDGNSPLHF
>TRBV7-9|TRBD2|TRBJ2-3|-
TGTGCCAGCAGCACGGGAGGGACAAACCGAACGCAGTATTTT
CASSTGGTNRTQYF
>TRBV27|-|TRBJ2-2|-
TGTGCCAGCAATCCCCTGGGGGGAACCGGGGAGCTGTTTTTT
CASNPLGGTGELFF
>TRBV12-5|-|TRBJ2-1|-
TGTGCTAGTGGTTTGTCGCTGTTAAACGAGCAGTTCTTC
CASGLSLLNEQFF
>TRBV28|-|TRBJ2-3|once
TGTGCCAGCAGTTTTCAGGGGATGATAGATACGCAGTATTTT
CASSFQGMIDTQYF
>TRBV4-3|-|TRBJ2-3|-
TGCGCCAGCAGCCAAGGTTGGGCAGGGGGCACAGATACGCAGTATTTT
CASSQGWAGGTDTQYF
>TRBV4-3|TRBD2|TRBJ2-1|-
TGCGCCAGCAGCCAGTGGGGCGGGAGCTCCTACAATGAGCAGTTCTTC
CASSQWGGSSYNEQFF
>TRBV19|-|TRBJ2-1|-
TGTGCCAGTAGTAGACAGAGGAATGAGCAGTTCTTC
CASSRQRNEQFF
>TRBV2|-|TRBJ2-5|-
TGTGCCAGTTTAAGAAAGAGGGTACTACAAGAGACCCAGTACTTC
CASLRKRVLQETQYF
>TRBV7-3|TRBD2|TRBJ2-1|-
TGTGCCAGCAGCTTATTGTCTAGCGGGAGCTCTGAGCAGTTCTTC
CASSLLSSGSSEQFF
>TRBV29-1|-|TRBJ1-1|-
TGCAGCGTTGAAGAGGGGATCAGGGAGTATGACACTGAAGCTTTCTTT
CSVEEGIREYDTEAFF